This T cell receptor beta chain is drawn from a study of blood T cell repertoires in COVID-19. The overall study: Material from acute and convalescent COVID-19 was sourced from the United States, Italy and Spain.

Repertoires were generated with immunoSEQ multiplex PCR, while TCRdb's copy carries only in-frame clones and drops some. The sample records 200,000 or so clones, roughly 85% being singletons. The source is a middle-aged woman with acute COVID-19. Sequencing input: PBMCs or T cells enriched from blood (not recorded which).

Here the CDR3 reads CASSERRANSPLHF. As DNA, the CDR3 is TGTGCCAGCAGTGAAAGGAGGGCGAATTCACCCCTCCACTTT. This chain uses TRBV25-1 with TRBJ1-6; D is ambiguous. Trimming removed 2 bases at V and 7 bases at J, with 9 bases between. CDR3 length equals 14 residues. Germline V lookup: CDR1 MGHDK, CDR2 SYGVNS.